This paragraph covers one T cell receptor (beta chain) sequence. Its antigen is not known. Each CDR3 protein is one row after TCRdb ran MiXCR on the 5' RACE reads. The sample records fewer than 350,000 distinct CDR3 sequences, roughly 18% being singletons. Germline values: CDR1 SGHDN, CDR2 FVKESK. The CDR3 contains 15 residues. V lost 3 bases to trimming and J lost 2 bases, with 13 bases between them. The data stem from a study of T-cell memory formation after mild COVID-19. General study results and limits: The study found balanced CD4/CD8 in clones contracting day 15 to 85 and a CD4+ lean in later expanders. Pre-infection memory already had some responding clones, implying cross-reactive memory joined.

Sequencing was performed on PBMCs or a T cell subset sorted from them (not recorded which). The sequence was collected from a man aged 18 to 29 who had mild COVID-19 (a few samples of this study predate the infection). Cell type and time point are not known. The chain combines TRBV14 with TRBJ2-5, with D perhaps matching TRBD1 (5 bases). CDR3 DNA: TGTGCCAGCAGCCAGCAGTGGGGCAGTCAAGAGACCCAGTACTTC. Encoded protein: CASSQQWGSQETQYF. The complete variable domain, with remaining parts taken from reference TRBV14 and TRBJ2-5, reads EAGVTQFPSHSVIEKGQTVTLRCDPISGHDNLYWYRRVMGKEIKFLLHFVKESKQDESGMPNNRFLAERTGGTYSTLKVQPAELEDSGVYFCASSQQWGSQETQYFGPGTRLLVL.